These 24 T cell receptor beta chains were all obtained from the same sample, sequenced in a study of T cell clonotyping in hematopoietic cell transplantation. Time point given: recipient sample about 28 days before transplant, after cytoreduction. TCRdb keeps only in-frame clones here, not all; method: immunoSEQ multiplex PCR. This table holds roughly 29,000 clones, roughly 71% found once. This sample comprised peripheral blood mononuclear cells, obtained before stem cell transplant. Source of these receptors: a man in his forties or fifties with myelodysplastic syndrome. Some clones in this sample may be carry-over from other donors' samples.

This clone occurred a few times. This chain connects TRBV5-8 to TRBJ2-1; the match to TRBD2 covers 9 bases. CDR3 size: 15 residues. The V gene's germline CDR1 is SGHTS and CDR2 YDEGEE. V dropped 2 bases and J dropped 7; count of bases not matched to a gene: 7. Here the CDR3 reads CASSFEAGGPNEQFF. CDR3 sequence (DNA): TGTGCCAGCAGCTTTGAGGCGGGGGGGCCTAATGAGCAGTTCTTC.

The rearrangement joins TRBV7-6 to TRBJ2-7; D gene unclear. Trimming left V 1 base short and J 5 bases short, with 6 bases between. The CDR3 has 12 residues. CDR1 is SGHVS and CDR2 is FNYEAQ in the germline V gene. The CDR3 loop is CASSLGVNEQYF. The CDR3 coding sequence is TGTGCCAGCAGCTTAGGCGTCAACGAGCAGTACTTC. The full variable domain, rest sourced from reference TRBV7-6 and TRBJ2-7, is GAGVSQSPRYKVTKRGQDVALRCDPISGHVSLYWYRQALGQGPEFLTYFNYEAQQDKSGLPNDRFSAERPEGSISTLTIQRTEQRDSAMYRCASSLGVNEQYFGPGTRLTVT.

This chain links TRBV11-2 with TRBJ1-6; 7 bases are shared with TRBD1. CDR3 length: 16 residues. Germline loops: CDR1 SGHAT, CDR2 FQNNGV. V shed 3 bases and J 2 bases; nucleotides not matched to a gene: 4. CDR3 DNA sequence: TGTGCCAGCAGCTTTACAGGGGTGCCCTATAATTCACCCCTCCACTTT. This translates into CASSFTGVPYNSPLHF.

This clone was observed a handful of times. The chain carries TRBV28 and TRBJ1-2; 7 bases agree with TRBD1. J was trimmed by 3 bases and V by 6 bases; bases with no gene match: 7. The CDR3 has 14 amino acids. Germline V gene lookup returns CDR1 MDHEN and CDR2 SYDVKM. As DNA, the CDR3 is TGTGCCAGCAGGCCGACAGGGCCGTACTATGGCTACACCTTC. This sequence encodes CASRPTGPYYGYTF.

V gene TRBV25-1 combines with J gene TRBJ2-7, with D perhaps TRBD2 (5 bases). The CDR3 covers 18 residues. Trimming shortened V by 1 base and J by 0 bases, and 19 bases separated the two germline ends. Per the germline V gene, CDR1 is MGHDK and CDR2 is SYGVNS. DNA of the CDR3: TGTGCCAGCAGTGAATGCACTCTAGTAGCGAGAGGCTCCTACGAGCAGTACTTC. Its translation is CASSECTLVARGSYEQYF.

V and J are TRBV6-5 and TRBJ1-1, with D possibly being TRBD1 (5 bases). CDR1 and CDR2 from the germline V gene are MNHEY and SVGAGI. V lost 7 bases and J 8 bases, leaving 20 bases between the germline ends. This CDR3 contains 14 residues. The CDR3 loop reads CASTNRRDFGEAFF. The CDR3 DNA follows: TGTGCCAGCACTAATAGACGGGACTTTGGGGAAGCTTTCTTT.

The chain carries TRBV4-3 and TRBJ2-7, with TRBD1 identical over 10 bases. The ends lost 2 bases at V and 6 bases at J; junction bases unmatched: 7. The germline CDR1 and CDR2 sequences are LGHNA and YSLEER. The CDR3 sequence is 15 residues long. For the CDR3, the DNA is TGCGCCAGCAGCCAATGGTTGGGACAGGGGTCCGAGCAGTACTTC. Encoded protein: CASSQWLGQGSEQYF.

J is TRBJ1-5 and V is TRBV15; no clear D. The V gene lost 1 base and the J gene lost 0 bases, with 7 bases spanning the gap. This CDR3 is built from 15 residues. Germline lookup yields CDR1 LNHNV and CDR2 YYDKDF (reference sequence). The CDR3 bases are TGTGCCACCAGCAGAGGACACCTTAGCAATCAGCCCCAGCATTTT. Translated, it gives CATSRGHLSNQPQHF. The whole variable domain, remainder taken from reference TRBV15 and TRBJ1-5, is DAMVIQNPRYQVTQFGKPVTLSCSQTLNHNVMYWYQQKSSQAPKLLFHYYDKDFNNEADTPDNFQSRRPNTSFCFLDIRSPGLGDTAMYLCATSRGHLSNQPQHFGDGTRLSIL.

The V gene is TRBV5-6, the J gene TRBJ2-7; D is unclear. CDR3 size: 12 residues. V gave up 0 bases and J gave up 5 bases, with 6 bases separating them. CDR1 is SGHDT, CDR2 YYEEEE, per germline. The CDR3 region is CASSLAPNEQYF. CDR3 in DNA: TGTGCCAGCAGCTTGGCCCCCAACGAGCAGTACTTC. Full variable domain (remainder filled in from reference TRBV5-6 and TRBJ2-7): DAGVTQSPTHLIKTRGQQVTLRCSPKSGHDTVSWYQQALGQGPQFIFQYYEEEERQRGNFPDRFSGHQFPNYSSELNVNALLLGDSALYLCASSLAPNEQYFGPGTRLTVT.

The chain is built from TRBV7-2 and TRBJ2-1, with 15 bases aligning to TRBD2. CDR1 SGHTA and CDR2 FQGNSA come from the germline V gene. J lost 3 bases, V lost 4 bases, and 7 bases had no gene match. The CDR3 sequence is 18 residues long. CDR3 protein: CASSSGLAGGPIYNEQFF. As DNA, the CDR3 is TGTGCCAGCAGCTCCGGACTAGCGGGAGGGCCGATCTACAATGAGCAGTTCTTC.

The rearrangement uses TRBV29-1 and TRBJ2-1; D remains unclear. The CDR3 spans 11 residues. CDR1 and CDR2 from the germline V gene are SQVTM and ANQGSEA. V lost 3 bases and J 4 bases, leaving 4 bases between the germline ends. The DNA of the CDR3 is TGCAGCGTTGATAGGTACAATGAGCAGTTCTTC. Translation: CSVDRYNEQFF.

The CDR3 reads CASISWTGPTEAFF. The CDR3 bases are TGTGCCAGCATCAGTTGGACAGGGCCAACTGAAGCTTTCTTT. This chain uses TRBV28 with TRBJ1-1; 8 bases match TRBD1. The V and J ends lost 7 bases and 5 bases, in that order; junction bases with no gene match: 9. Germline loops: CDR1 MDHEN, CDR2 SYDVKM. The CDR3 is 14 amino acids.

This chain joins TRBV25-1 and TRBJ1-2, with 9 positions matching TRBD1. V lost 4 bases and J lost 7; bases outside the gene matches: 4. Germline CDR1 is MGHDK and CDR2 is SYGVNS. The length of the CDR3 is 13 residues. The CDR3 DNA reads as TGTGCCAGCAGTGTGGGGACAGGGTTTGGCTACACCTTC. Amino acids: CASSVGTGFGYTF.

The chain recombines TRBV6-6 with TRBJ1-2; D gene unclear. Germline CDR1 MNHNY, CDR2 SVGAGI (reference sequence). The CDR3 length is 12 residues. Trimming pared 7 bases from V and 2 bases from J, leaving 8 bases between. The CDR3 spells CASTPRNYGYTF. The CDR3 region has the DNA TGTGCCAGCACTCCAAGAAACTATGGCTACACCTTC.

The chain joins TRBV30 to TRBJ1-6; no clear D. The CDR3 sequence is 12 residues long. V lost 5 bases, J lost 10 bases, and 12 bases lay in between. CDR1 is GTSNPN, CDR2 SVGIG, per germline (reference sequence). The CDR3 nucleotides read TGTGCCTGGTCAGTTGGTAGGTCACCCCTCCACTTT. This sequence encodes CAWSVGRSPLHF.

The chain has TRBV19 and TRBJ2-7; D might be TRBD2 (5 bases). This CDR3 is 13 amino acids long. Per germline, CDR1 LNHDA and CDR2 SQIVND (reference sequence). Trimming left V 4 bases short and J 5 bases short, with 12 bases between. This chain's CDR3 is CASSSRRLDEQYF. CDR3 DNA sequence: TGTGCCAGTAGTAGCCGGAGGTTGGACGAGCAGTACTTC. Full variable domain (remainder filled in from reference TRBV19 and TRBJ2-7): DGGITQSPKYLFRKEGQNVTLSCEQNLNHDAMYWYRQDPGQGLRLIYYSQIVNDFQKGDIAEGYSVSREKKESFPLTVTSAQKNPTAFYLCASSSRRLDEQYFGPGTRLTVT.

A few counts support this clone. This chain uses TRBV29-1 with TRBJ1-1, with TRBD1 matching over 9 bases. Trimming took 6 bases from V and 4 from J; bases not matched to a gene: 3. CDR1 is SQVTM, CDR2 ANQGSEA, per germline. This CDR3 has 12 residues. The CDR3 DNA reads TGCAGCGTGGGACAGGGTTTCACTGAAGCTTTCTTT. Its translation is CSVGQGFTEAFF. Based on the CDR3 plus reference TRBV29-1 and TRBJ1-1, the full variable domain is SAVISQKPSRDICQRGTSLTIQCQVDSQVTMMFWYRQQPGQSLTLIATANQGSEATYESGFVIDKFPISRPNLTFSTLTVSNMSPEDSSIYLCSVGQGFTEAFFGQGTRLTVV.

There are a few counts of this clone. The chain combines TRBV6-5 with TRBJ1-5; D uncertain. Trimming left V 5 bases short and J 4 bases short, with 9 bases between. Germline V lookup: CDR1 MNHEY, CDR2 SVGAGI. CDR3 size: 13 residues. The CDR3 region has the DNA TGTGCCAGCAGTCCCTTGTCTAATCAGCCCCAGCATTTT. Its protein product is CASSPLSNQPQHF.

Only a few counts were recorded for this clone. This sequence joins TRBV6-5 and TRBJ2-2; D is unresolved. V lost 4 bases and J lost 4, with 1 base in between. The germline CDR1 and CDR2 sequences are MNHEY and SVGAGI. This CDR3 region has 11 residues. CDR3 nucleotide sequence: TGTGCCAGCAGTTCCACCGGGGAGCTGTTTTTT. This sequence encodes CASSSTGELFF.

This clone was seen only a few times. In DNA, the CDR3 is TGTGCCAGCAGCCGGGCCCGGGGGAACACCATATATTTT. This sequence encodes CASSRARGNTIYF. V is TRBV6-5 and J is TRBJ1-3, with D perhaps TRBD1 (5 bases). Germline CDR1 and CDR2: MNHEY and SVGAGI. V was clipped by 6 bases and J by 7 bases, with 13 bases between them. This CDR3 has 13 residues.

This clone was picked up a small number of times. The J gene is TRBJ1-5, the V gene TRBV2; a weak D match, TRBD1 (5 bases). Germline V gene sequence: CDR1 SNHLY, CDR2 FYNNEI. V lost 4 bases and J 6 bases, leaving 13 bases between the germline ends. This CDR3 is built from 14 residues. The CDR3 loop reads CASSGYTGTQPQHF. For the CDR3, the DNA is TGTGCCAGCAGTGGTTACACCGGGACTCAGCCCCAGCATTTT.

The rearrangement joins TRBV9 to TRBJ1-1; D remains unclear. V was cut by 0 bases and J by 3 bases, with 6 bases left in between. This CDR3 has 13 residues. Germline values: CDR1 SGDLS, CDR2 YYNGEE. The CDR3 region is CASSVASDTEAFF. The CDR3 nucleotides are TGTGCCAGCAGCGTAGCTTCGGACACTGAAGCTTTCTTT.

The chain couples TRBV19 to TRBJ1-1, with TRBD1 identical over 7 bases. The germline V gene encodes CDR1 LNHDA and CDR2 SQIVND (reference sequence). This CDR3 is 13 amino acids long. The V segment lost 6 bases and the J segment 2 bases; nucleotides outside the gene matches: 3. The CDR3, as DNA: TGTGCCAGTAGAGGGACAGTTAACACTGAAGCTTTCTTT. It is translated as CASRGTVNTEAFF.

The V gene is TRBV6-5, the J gene TRBJ1-1; a weak D match, TRBD1 (5 bases). V was shortened by 2 bases and J by 0 bases, with 7 bases between the two germline ends. There are 14 residues in the CDR3. Germline values: CDR1 MNHEY, CDR2 SVGAGI. The CDR3 loop is CASSYDRLNTEAFF. The CDR3 DNA reads TGTGCCAGCAGTTACGACAGATTGAACACTGAAGCTTTCTTT.